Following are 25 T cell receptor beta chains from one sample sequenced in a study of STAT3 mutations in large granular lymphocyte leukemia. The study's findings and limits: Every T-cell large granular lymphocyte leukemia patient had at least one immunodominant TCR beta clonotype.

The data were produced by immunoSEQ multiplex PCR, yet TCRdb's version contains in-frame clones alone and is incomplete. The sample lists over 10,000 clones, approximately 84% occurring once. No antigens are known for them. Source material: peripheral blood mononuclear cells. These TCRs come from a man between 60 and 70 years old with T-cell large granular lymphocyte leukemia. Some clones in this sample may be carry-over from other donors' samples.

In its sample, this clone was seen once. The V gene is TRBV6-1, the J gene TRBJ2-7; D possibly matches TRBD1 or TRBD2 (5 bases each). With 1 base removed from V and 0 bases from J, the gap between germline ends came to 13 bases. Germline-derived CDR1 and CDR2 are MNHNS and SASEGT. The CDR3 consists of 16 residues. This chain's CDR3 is CASSEVGRINSYEQYF. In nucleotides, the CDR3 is TGTGCCAGCAGTGAAGTGGGACGGATAAACTCCTACGAGCAGTACTTC.

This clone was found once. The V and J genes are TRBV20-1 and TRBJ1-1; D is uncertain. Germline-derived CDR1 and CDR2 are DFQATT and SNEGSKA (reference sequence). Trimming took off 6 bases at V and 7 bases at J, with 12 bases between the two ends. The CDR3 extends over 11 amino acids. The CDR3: CSALEGVEAFF. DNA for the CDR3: TGCAGTGCCCTTGAGGGCGTTGAAGCTTTCTTT.

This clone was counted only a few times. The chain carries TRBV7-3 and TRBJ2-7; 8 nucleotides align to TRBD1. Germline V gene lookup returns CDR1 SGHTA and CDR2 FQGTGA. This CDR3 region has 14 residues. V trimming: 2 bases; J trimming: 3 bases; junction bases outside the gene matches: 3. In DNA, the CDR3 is TGTGCCAGCAGCTTAGGACAGGGTAACTACGAGCAGTACTTC. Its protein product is CASSLGQGNYEQYF.

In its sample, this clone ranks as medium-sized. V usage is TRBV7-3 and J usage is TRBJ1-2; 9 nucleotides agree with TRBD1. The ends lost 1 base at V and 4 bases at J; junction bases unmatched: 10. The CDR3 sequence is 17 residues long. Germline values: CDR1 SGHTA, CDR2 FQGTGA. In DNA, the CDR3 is TGTGCCAGCAGCTTAATGGGGGGGACAGGGCATTCCTATGGCTACACCTTC. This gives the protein CASSLMGGTGHSYGYTF.

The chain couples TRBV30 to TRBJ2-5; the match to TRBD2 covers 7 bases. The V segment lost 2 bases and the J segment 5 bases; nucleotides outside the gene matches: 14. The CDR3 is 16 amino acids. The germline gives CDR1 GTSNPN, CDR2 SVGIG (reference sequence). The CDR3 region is CAWSPLSSGGWETQYF. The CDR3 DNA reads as TGTGCCTGGAGTCCCTTGTCTAGCGGAGGGTGGGAGACCCAGTACTTC.

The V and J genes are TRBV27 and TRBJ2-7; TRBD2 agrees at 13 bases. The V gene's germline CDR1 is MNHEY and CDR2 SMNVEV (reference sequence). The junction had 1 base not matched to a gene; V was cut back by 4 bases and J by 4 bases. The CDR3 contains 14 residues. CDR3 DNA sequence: TGTGCCAGCAGTTCGACTAGCGGGAGGTACGAGCAGTACTTC. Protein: CASSSTSGRYEQYF.

The CDR3 DNA reads as TGCGCCAGCAGCTTGTCGACTGTGGCGCGGGACGAGCAGTACTTC. Encoded protein: CASSLSTVARDEQYF. The chain uses TRBV5-1 and TRBJ2-7, with D perhaps TRBD2 (5 bases). V lost 1 base and J 5 bases, leaving 16 bases between the germline ends. The CDR3 is 15 residues long. Germline V lookup: CDR1 SGHRS, CDR2 YFSETQ.

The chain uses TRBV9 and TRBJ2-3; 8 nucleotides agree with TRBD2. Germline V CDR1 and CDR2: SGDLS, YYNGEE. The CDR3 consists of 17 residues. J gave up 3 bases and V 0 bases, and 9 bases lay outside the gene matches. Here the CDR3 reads CASSVAPIAGRTDTQYF. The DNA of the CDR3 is TGTGCCAGCAGCGTAGCCCCGATAGCGGGAAGGACAGATACGCAGTATTTT.

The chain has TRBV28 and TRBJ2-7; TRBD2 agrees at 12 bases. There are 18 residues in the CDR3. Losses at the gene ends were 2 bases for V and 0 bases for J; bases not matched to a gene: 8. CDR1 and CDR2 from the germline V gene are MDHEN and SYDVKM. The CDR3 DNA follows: TGTGCCAGCAGTTTAAGGTCGGGACTAGCGGGCCCCTCCTACGAGCAGTACTTC. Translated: CASSLRSGLAGPSYEQYF.

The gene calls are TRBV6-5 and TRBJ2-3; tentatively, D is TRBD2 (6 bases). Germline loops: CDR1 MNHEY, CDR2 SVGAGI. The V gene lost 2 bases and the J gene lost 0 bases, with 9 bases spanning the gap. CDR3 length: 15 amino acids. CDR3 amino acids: CASSYTGTSTDTQYF. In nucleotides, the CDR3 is TGTGCCAGCAGTTACACCGGGACTAGCACAGATACGCAGTATTTT.

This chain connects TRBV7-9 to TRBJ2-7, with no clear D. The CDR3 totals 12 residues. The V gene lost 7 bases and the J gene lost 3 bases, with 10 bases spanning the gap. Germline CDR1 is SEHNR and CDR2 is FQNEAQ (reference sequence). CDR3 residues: CASTEIGYEQYF. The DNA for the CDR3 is TGTGCCAGCACCGAAATCGGCTACGAGCAGTACTTC.

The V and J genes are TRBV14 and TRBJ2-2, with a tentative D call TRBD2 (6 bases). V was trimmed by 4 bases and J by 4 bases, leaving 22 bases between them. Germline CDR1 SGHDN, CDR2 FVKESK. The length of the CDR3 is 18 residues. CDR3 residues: CASSRHQRVNWGTGELFF. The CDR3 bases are TGTGCCAGCAGCCGACACCAGCGGGTCAATTGGGGCACCGGGGAGCTGTTTTTT.

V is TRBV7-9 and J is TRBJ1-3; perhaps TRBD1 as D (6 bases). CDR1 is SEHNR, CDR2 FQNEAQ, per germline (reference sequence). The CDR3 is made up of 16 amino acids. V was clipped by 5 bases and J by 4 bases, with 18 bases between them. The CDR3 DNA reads TGTGCCAGCAGCCGAACAGGGTCTACCAAGGGAAACACCATATATTTT. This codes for CASSRTGSTKGNTIYF.

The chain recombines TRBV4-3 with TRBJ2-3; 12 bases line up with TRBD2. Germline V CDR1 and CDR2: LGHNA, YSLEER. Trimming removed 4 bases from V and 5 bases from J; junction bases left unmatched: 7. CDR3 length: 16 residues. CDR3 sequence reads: CASSLGLAGLVDTQYF. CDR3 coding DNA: TGCGCCAGCAGCCTAGGACTAGCGGGGCTCGTAGATACGCAGTATTTT.

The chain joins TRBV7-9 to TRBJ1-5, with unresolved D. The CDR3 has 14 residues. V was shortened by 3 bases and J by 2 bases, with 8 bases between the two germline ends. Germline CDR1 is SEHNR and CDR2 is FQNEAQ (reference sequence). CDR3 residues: CASSFGDRNQPQHF. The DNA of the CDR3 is TGTGCCAGCAGCTTTGGCGACCGCAATCAGCCCCAGCATTTT.

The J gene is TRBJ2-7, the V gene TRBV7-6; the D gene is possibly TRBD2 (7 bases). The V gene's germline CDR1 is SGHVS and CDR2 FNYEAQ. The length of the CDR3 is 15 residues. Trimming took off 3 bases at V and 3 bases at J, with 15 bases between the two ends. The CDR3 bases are TGTGCCAGCAGCTTGGAAAAGGGGGAGGGCTACGAGCAGTACTTC. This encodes CASSLEKGEGYEQYF.

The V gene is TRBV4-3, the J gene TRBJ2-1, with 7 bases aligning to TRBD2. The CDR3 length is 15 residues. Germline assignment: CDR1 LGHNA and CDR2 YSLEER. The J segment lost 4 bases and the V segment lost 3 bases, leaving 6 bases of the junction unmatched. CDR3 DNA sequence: TGCGCCAGCAGCCAGTCGGGCGGGGGTTACAATGAGCAGTTCTTC. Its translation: CASSQSGGGYNEQFF.

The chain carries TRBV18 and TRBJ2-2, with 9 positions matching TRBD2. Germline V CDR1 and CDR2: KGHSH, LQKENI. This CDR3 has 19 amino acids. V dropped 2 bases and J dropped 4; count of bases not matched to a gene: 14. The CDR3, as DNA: TGTGCCAGCTCACCATTGATAGCGGGAGCCCAGGCTTCCACCGGGGAGCTGTTTTTT. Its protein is CASSPLIAGAQASTGELFF.

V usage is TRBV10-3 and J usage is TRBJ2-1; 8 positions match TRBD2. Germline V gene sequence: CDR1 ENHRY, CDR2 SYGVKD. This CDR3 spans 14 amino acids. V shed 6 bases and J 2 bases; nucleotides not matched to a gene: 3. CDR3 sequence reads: CAIRELAAYNEQFF. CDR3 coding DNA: TGTGCCATCAGGGAACTAGCGGCCTACAATGAGCAGTTCTTC.

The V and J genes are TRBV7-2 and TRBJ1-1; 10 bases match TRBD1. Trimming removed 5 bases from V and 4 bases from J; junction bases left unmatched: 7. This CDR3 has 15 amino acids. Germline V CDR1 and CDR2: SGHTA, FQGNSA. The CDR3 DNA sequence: TGTGCCAGCAGCACCCGACAGGGGGCGGGCACTGAAGCTTTCTTT. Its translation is CASSTRQGAGTEAFF.

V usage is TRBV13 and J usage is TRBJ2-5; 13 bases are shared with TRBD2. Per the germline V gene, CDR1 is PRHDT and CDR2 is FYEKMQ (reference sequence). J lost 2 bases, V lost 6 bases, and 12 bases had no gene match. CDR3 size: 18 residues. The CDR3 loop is CASSPGTSGMGGQETQYF. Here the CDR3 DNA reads TGTGCCAGCAGTCCAGGGACTAGCGGGATGGGGGGGCAAGAGACCCAGTACTTC.

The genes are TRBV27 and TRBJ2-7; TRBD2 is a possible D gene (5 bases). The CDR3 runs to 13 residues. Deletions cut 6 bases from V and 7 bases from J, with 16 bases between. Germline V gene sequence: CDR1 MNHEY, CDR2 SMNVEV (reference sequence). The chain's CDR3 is CASSQRPEGEQYF. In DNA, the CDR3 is TGTGCCAGCAGCCAACGACCAGAGGGAGAGCAGTACTTC.

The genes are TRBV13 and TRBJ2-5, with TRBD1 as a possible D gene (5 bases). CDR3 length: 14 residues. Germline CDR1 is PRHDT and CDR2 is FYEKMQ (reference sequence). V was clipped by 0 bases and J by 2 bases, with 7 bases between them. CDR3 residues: CASSLGPGQETQYF. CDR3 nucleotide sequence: TGTGCCAGCAGCTTAGGGCCAGGGCAAGAGACCCAGTACTTC.

In DNA, the CDR3 is TGCGCCAGCACCCGAGGGGGCGGAACGGAACTGTTTTTT. Translation gives CASTRGGGTELFF. This chain links TRBV5-1 with TRBJ1-4; 7 bases match TRBD1. Trimming removed 6 bases from V and 12 bases from J; junction bases left unmatched: 11. The CDR3 loop spans 13 amino acids. The V gene's germline CDR1 is SGHRS and CDR2 YFSETQ.

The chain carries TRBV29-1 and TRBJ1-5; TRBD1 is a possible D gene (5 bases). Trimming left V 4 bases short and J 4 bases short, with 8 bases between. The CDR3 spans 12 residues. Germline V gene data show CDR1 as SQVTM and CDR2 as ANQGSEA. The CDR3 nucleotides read TGCAGCGTTGGACAGCGTAATCAGCCCCAGCATTTT. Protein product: CSVGQRNQPQHF.